These T cell receptor beta chains were read from a single sample in a study of early T cells in non-severe SARS-CoV-2 infection. One entry per CDR3 protein results from TCRdb running MiXCR on the 5' RACE reads. This sample carries around 66,000 distinct CDR3 sequences, about 6% of them seen once, and the ten largest clones take about 3.6%. Sample: whole blood, taken at baseline. Source of these receptors: an adult who was a healthcare worker with PCR-confirmed SARS-CoV-2 infection or an uninfected control (not recorded which). The CDR3 runs from the conserved cysteine through the conserved F or W.

j_gene | len | v_gene | CDR3aa
TRBJ2-5 | 15 | TRBV2 | CASSDRSGRGETQYF
TRBJ1-2 | 13 | TRBV20-1 | CSARDSGVSGYTF
TRBJ1-1 | 12 | TRBV6-1 | CASSPLGTEAFF
TRBJ2-1 | 16 | TRBV28 | CASSLRTSAVNNEQFF
TRBJ2-2 | 15 | TRBV10-2 | CASSETRRNTGELFF
TRBJ1-1 | 17 | TRBV7-6 | CASSLEVGSTALTEAFF
TRBJ1-1 | 14 | TRBV18 | CASSPQAGDTEAFF
TRBJ2-1 | 15 | TRBV5-4 | CASSLGGSGNNEQFF
TRBJ2-1 | 16 | TRBV11-2 | CASSSGLGGSYNEQFF
TRBJ2-1 | 15 | TRBV7-6 | CASSLEQGAYNEQFF
TRBJ1-1 | 14 | TRBV7-2 | CASSSQGGNTEAFF
TRBJ2-5 | 15 | TRBV28 | CASSYLGAGKGTQYF
TRBJ2-1 | 15 | TRBV7-6 | CASSLEAGAFNEQFF
TRBJ2-3 | 13 | TRBV24-1 | CATSDSDRDTQYF
TRBJ2-5 | 12 | TRBV12-3/TRBV12-4 | CACLRESETQYF
TRBJ2-2 | 14 | TRBV6-2/TRBV6-3 | CASSDRVPVGELFF
TRBJ2-7 | 16 | TRBV7-9 | CASSLSYGVNSYEQYF
TRBJ1-2 | 14 | TRBV20-1 | CSARVTGAPYGYTF
TRBJ2-4 | 16 | TRBV12-3/TRBV12-4 | CASSFGGRWSKNIQYF
TRBJ2-3 | 14 | TRBV29-1 | CSVAVLAGTDTQYF
TRBJ1-2 | 16 | TRBV27 | CASSLGAPDTFYGYTF
TRBJ1-2 | 15 | TRBV20-1 | CSARDTVEINYGYTF